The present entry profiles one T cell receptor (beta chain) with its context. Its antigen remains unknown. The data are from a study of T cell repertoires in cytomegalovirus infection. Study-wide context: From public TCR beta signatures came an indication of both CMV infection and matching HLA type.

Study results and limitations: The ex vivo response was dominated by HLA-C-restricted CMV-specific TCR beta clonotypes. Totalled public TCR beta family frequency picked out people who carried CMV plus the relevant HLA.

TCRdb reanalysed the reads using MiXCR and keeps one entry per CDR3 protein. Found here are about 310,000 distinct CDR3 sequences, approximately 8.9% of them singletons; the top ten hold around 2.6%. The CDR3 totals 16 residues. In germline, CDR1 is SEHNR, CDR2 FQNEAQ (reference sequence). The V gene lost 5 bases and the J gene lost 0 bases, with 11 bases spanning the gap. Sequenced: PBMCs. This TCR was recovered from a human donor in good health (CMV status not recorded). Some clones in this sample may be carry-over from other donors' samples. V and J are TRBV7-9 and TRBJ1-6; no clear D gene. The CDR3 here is CASSKDRSSYNSPLHF. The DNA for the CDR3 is TGTGCCAGCAGCAAGGATCGTAGCTCCTATAATTCACCCCTCCACTTT. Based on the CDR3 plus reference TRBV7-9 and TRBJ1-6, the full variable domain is DTGVSQNPRHKITKRGQNVTFRCDPISEHNRLYWYRQTLGQGPEFLTYFQNEAQLEKSRLLSDRFSAERPKGSFSTLEIQRTEQGDSAMYLCASSKDRSSYNSPLHFGNGTRLTVT.